Listed below are T cell receptor beta chains from one sample, sequenced in a study of molecular identifiers for immune sequencing clone quantification. TCRdb re-analysed the PCR reads in MiXCR, keeping a single row per CDR3 protein. The table records 90,000 or so distinct CDR3 sequences, 25% of them present only once. Sequencing was performed on naive CD8+ T cells from blood, with Jurkat cell RNA spiked in. The receptor set was obtained from a human donor in good health. Some libraries in this study had Jurkat cell RNA spiked in. The CDR3 runs from the conserved cysteine through the conserved F or W. D genes are given only for firm matches. Expanded clones get a size class; other rows say once, few or many, or leave the size out.

abundance: few; d_gene: .; v_gene: TRBV12-3/TRBV12-4; j_gene: TRBJ2-2; CDR3nt: TGTGCCATCCACGGCTTCGGGGGTGAGCTGTTTTTT; CDR3aa: CAIHGFGGELFF
abundance: .; d_gene: TRBD1; v_gene: TRBV6-2/TRBV6-3; j_gene: TRBJ1-5; CDR3nt: TGTGCCACCGGGACAGGGGGTAATTATAGCAATCAGCCCCAGCATTTT; CDR3aa: CATGTGGNYSNQPQHF
abundance: many; d_gene: TRBD1; v_gene: TRBV6-2/TRBV6-3; j_gene: TRBJ1-5; CDR3nt: TGTGCCAGCCGCCGGACAGGGGCCGATCAGCCCCAGCATTTT; CDR3aa: CASRRTGADQPQHF
abundance: many; d_gene: .; v_gene: TRBV6-2/TRBV6-3; j_gene: TRBJ2-5; CDR3nt: TGTGCCAGCAGTTACTCGATTCAGGTCCGCAACCAAGAGACCCAGTACTTC; CDR3aa: CASSYSIQVRNQETQYF
abundance: .; d_gene: .; v_gene: TRBV5-3; j_gene: TRBJ2-2; CDR3nt: TGTGCCAGCAGCTCGATAAGGGTTCGGACCGAGGAGCTGTTTTTT; CDR3aa: CASSSIRVRTEELFF
abundance: .; d_gene: TRBD1; v_gene: TRBV11-2; j_gene: TRBJ1-5; CDR3nt: TGTGCCAGCAGCTCACCCGGGACAGAATTAAATCAGCCCCAGCATTTT; CDR3aa: CASSSPGTELNQPQHF
abundance: many; d_gene: .; v_gene: TRBV11-2; j_gene: TRBJ2-1; CDR3nt: TGTGCCAGCTCCGGGGAAGCCTACAATGAGCAGTTCTTC; CDR3aa: CASSGEAYNEQFF
abundance: many; d_gene: .; v_gene: TRBV5-1; j_gene: TRBJ2-7; CDR3nt: TGCGCCAGCAGCTTACAGAACTCCTACGAGCAGTACTTC; CDR3aa: CASSLQNSYEQYF
abundance: few; d_gene: .; v_gene: TRBV2; j_gene: TRBJ2-5; CDR3nt: TGTGCCAGCAGTGATGACTACGGGCAAGAGACCCAGTACTTC; CDR3aa: CASSDDYGQETQYF
abundance: .; d_gene: .; v_gene: TRBV20-1; j_gene: TRBJ2-3; CDR3nt: TGCAGTGCTCTCGGACAGCACACAGATACGCAGTATTTT; CDR3aa: CSALGQHTDTQYF
abundance: .; d_gene: .; v_gene: TRBV2; j_gene: TRBJ2-7; CDR3nt: TGTGCCAGCAGTCCGGGACTTAAGGACGAGCAGTACTTC; CDR3aa: CASSPGLKDEQYF
abundance: few; d_gene: .; v_gene: TRBV7-2; j_gene: TRBJ1-3; CDR3nt: TGTGCCAGCAGCTCCCCTGGGGTGGGGATCGGAAACACCATATATTTT; CDR3aa: CASSSPGVGIGNTIYF
abundance: .; d_gene: .; v_gene: TRBV25-1; j_gene: TRBJ1-2; CDR3nt: TGTGCCAGCAGTGAATATAACCATGGCTACACCTTC; CDR3aa: CASSEYNHGYTF
abundance: few; d_gene: .; v_gene: TRBV5-6; j_gene: TRBJ1-6; CDR3nt: TGTGCCAGCAGCCCCATGGAGCCGGGATTGTATAATTCACCCCTCCACTTT; CDR3aa: CASSPMEPGLYNSPLHF
abundance: .; d_gene: .; v_gene: TRBV7-6; j_gene: TRBJ2-7; CDR3nt: TGTGCCAGCAGCTCCCGGGTACAGGGTTTGGGGGAGCAGTACTTC; CDR3aa: CASSSRVQGLGEQYF
abundance: .; d_gene: .; v_gene: TRBV27; j_gene: TRBJ2-2; CDR3nt: TGTGCCAGCAATTTGTTTGACACCGGGGAGCTGTTTTTT; CDR3aa: CASNLFDTGELFF
abundance: many; d_gene: .; v_gene: TRBV20-1; j_gene: TRBJ2-3; CDR3nt: TGCAGTGCCAATCCGCCGGGGAAGGGGAGCACAGATACGCAGTATTTT; CDR3aa: CSANPPGKGSTDTQYF
abundance: .; d_gene: TRBD1; v_gene: TRBV27; j_gene: TRBJ2-7; CDR3nt: TGTGCCAGCAGTTCCGGACAGGGCCCCTACGCGCAGTACTTC; CDR3aa: CASSSGQGPYAQYF
abundance: .; d_gene: .; v_gene: TRBV4-2; j_gene: TRBJ2-2; CDR3nt: TGTGCCAGCAGGGACATCACACGCGGGGAGCTGTTTTTT; CDR3aa: CASRDITRGELFF
abundance: few; d_gene: .; v_gene: TRBV12-5; j_gene: TRBJ2-3; CDR3nt: TGTGCTAGTGGTTTCCTCACAGATACGCAGTATTTT; CDR3aa: CASGFLTDTQYF
abundance: many; d_gene: .; v_gene: TRBV4-2; j_gene: TRBJ2-3; CDR3nt: TGTGCCAGCAGCCCCCCATTAGGCCCGGGGTATTTT; CDR3aa: CASSPPLGPGYF
abundance: .; d_gene: .; v_gene: TRBV7-9; j_gene: TRBJ2-7; CDR3nt: TGTGCCAGCAGCTTTTCAGGTGGGTCCACAGAGGAGCAGTACTTC; CDR3aa: CASSFSGGSTEEQYF
abundance: many; d_gene: .; v_gene: TRBV5-4; j_gene: TRBJ2-4; CDR3nt: TGTGCCAGCAGCTTGGCCCAGGGATTCCGAGCCAAAAACATTCAGTACTTC; CDR3aa: CASSLAQGFRAKNIQYF
abundance: .; d_gene: .; v_gene: TRBV11-3; j_gene: TRBJ2-7; CDR3nt: TGTGCCAGCAGCTTGCGGGACAGCTACGAGCAGTACTTC; CDR3aa: CASSLRDSYEQYF
abundance: few; d_gene: TRBD2; v_gene: TRBV28; j_gene: TRBJ2-5; CDR3nt: TGTGCCAGCAGATTTCCGGGGGGTTTGGAGACCCAGTACTTC; CDR3aa: CASRFPGGLETQYF
abundance: .; d_gene: .; v_gene: TRBV19; j_gene: TRBJ2-1; CDR3nt: TGTGCCAGTAGTATAGTAGGAGGGGCCAATGAGCAGTTCTTC; CDR3aa: CASSIVGGANEQFF
abundance: few; d_gene: .; v_gene: TRBV5-5; j_gene: TRBJ1-5; CDR3nt: TGTGCCAGCAGCTTTGGGAAGACGGCCCTTAGCAATCAGCCCCAGCATTTT; CDR3aa: CASSFGKTALSNQPQHF
abundance: many; d_gene: .; v_gene: TRBV5-6; j_gene: TRBJ2-7; CDR3nt: TGTGCCAGCAGCTTGGGAGGGGATCAGTACTTC; CDR3aa: CASSLGGDQYF
abundance: many; d_gene: .; v_gene: TRBV4-1; j_gene: TRBJ1-6; CDR3nt: TGCGCCAGCAGCCAAGAGCGAGGGTTGAATTCACCCCTCCACTTT; CDR3aa: CASSQERGLNSPLHF
abundance: few; d_gene: .; v_gene: TRBV11-2; j_gene: TRBJ2-3; CDR3nt: TGTGCCAGCAGCTTAGGAACGGGAGGCACAGATACGCAGTATTTT; CDR3aa: CASSLGTGGTDTQYF
abundance: .; d_gene: .; v_gene: TRBV28; j_gene: TRBJ2-2; CDR3nt: TGTGCCAGCAGTTTGAGGACTGCAAACACCGGGGAGCTGTTTTTT; CDR3aa: CASSLRTANTGELFF
abundance: few; d_gene: .; v_gene: TRBV24-1; j_gene: TRBJ1-1; CDR3nt: TGTGCCACCAGTGATGGTGGGGCTGAAGCTTTCTTT; CDR3aa: CATSDGGAEAFF
abundance: .; d_gene: TRBD1; v_gene: TRBV19; j_gene: TRBJ1-2; CDR3nt: TGTGCCAGTAGCGCGGACAGGGTCTATGGCTACACCTTC; CDR3aa: CASSADRVYGYTF
abundance: many; d_gene: .; v_gene: TRBV24-1; j_gene: TRBJ2-1; CDR3nt: TGTGCCACCAGTGTAACTGGGCAAGACAATGAGCAGTTCTTC; CDR3aa: CATSVTGQDNEQFF
abundance: .; d_gene: .; v_gene: TRBV19; j_gene: TRBJ1-1; CDR3nt: TGTGCCGGTAATGACGGGAACACTGAAGCTTTCTTT; CDR3aa: CAGNDGNTEAFF
abundance: once; d_gene: .; v_gene: TRBV11-2; j_gene: TRBJ2-1; CDR3nt: TGTGCCAGCAGCCCGTCCGAGACAGCGAATGAGCAGTTCTTC; CDR3aa: CASSPSETANEQFF
abundance: .; d_gene: .; v_gene: TRBV4-3; j_gene: TRBJ1-3; CDR3nt: TGCGCCAGCAGCCAAGATAAGTATACGTACCGCTCTGGAAACACCATATATTTT; CDR3aa: CASSQDKYTYRSGNTIYF